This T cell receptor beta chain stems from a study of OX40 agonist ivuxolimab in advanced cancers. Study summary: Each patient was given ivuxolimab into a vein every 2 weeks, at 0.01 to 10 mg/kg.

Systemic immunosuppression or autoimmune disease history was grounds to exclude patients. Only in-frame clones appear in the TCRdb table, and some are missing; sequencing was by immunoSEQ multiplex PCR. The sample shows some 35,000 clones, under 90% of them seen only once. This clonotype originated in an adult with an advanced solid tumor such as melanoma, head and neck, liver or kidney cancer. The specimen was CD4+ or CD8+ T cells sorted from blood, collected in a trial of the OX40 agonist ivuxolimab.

CDR3 in amino acids: CASSLAEETQYF. The CDR3 bases are TGTGCCAGCAGCTTAGCGGAAGAGACCCAGTACTTC. V usage is TRBV7-6 and J usage is TRBJ2-5, with D unclear. The CDR3 consists of 12 residues. Trimming shortened V by 0 bases and J by 3 bases, and 2 bases separated the two germline ends. CDR1 is SGHVS, CDR2 FNYEAQ, per germline.